The rows below give T cell receptor beta chains drawn from one sample of a study of T-cell reconstitution after alpha-beta-depleted transplantation in children. In TCRdb, the PCR reads were re-called with MiXCR into one record per CDR3 protein. The repertoire holds about 300,000 distinct CDR3 sequences, with over 9% as singletons. Sequenced material: PBMCs, taken before TCRalphabeta/CD19-depleted stem cell transplant. These receptors came from a boy less than two years old with acute myeloid leukemia, due to receive a stem cell transplant. Both conserved end residues are part of each CDR3. D genes are given only for firm matches. Clone size, where shown, is once, few, many, or a class for clones that have expanded.

V gene	CDR3 length	J gene	D gene	clone size	CDR3 DNA	CDR3 protein
TRBV5-6	15	TRBJ2-3	NA	many	TGTGCCAGCAGCTTGGTTCGGGCACGCACAGATACGCAGTATTTT	CASSLVRARTDTQYF
TRBV24-1	15	TRBJ2-7	TRBD1	many	TGTGCCACCAGTGACCCCCGGACAGGGGACCGCGAGCAGTACTTC	CATSDPRTGDREQYF
TRBV28	14	TRBJ1-4	TRBD1	few	TGTGCCAGCAGTCGCCCGACAGGGTCGGAAAAACTGTTTTTT	CASSRPTGSEKLFF
TRBV5-6	15	TRBJ2-3	NA	many	TGTGCCAGCAGCTTACCGGGAGCCCTCACAGATACGCAGTATTTT	CASSLPGALTDTQYF
TRBV10-3	12	TRBJ2-1	NA	NA	TGTGCCATCAAAGCGGACTACAATGAGCAGTTCTTC	CAIKADYNEQFF
TRBV27	14	TRBJ2-1	NA	NA	TGTGCCAGCAGCCGGACAGCCGTCTACAATGAGCAGTTCTTC	CASSRTAVYNEQFF
TRBV5-4	14	TRBJ1-1	NA	few	TGTGCCAGCAGCAAGACATTTGCCCGGGATGAAGCTTTCTTT	CASSKTFARDEAFF
TRBV7-9	18	TRBJ2-1	TRBD2	many	TGTGCCAGCAGCTTACCAGGACTAGCGGGAGGGCCAGAGAATGAGCAGTTCTTC	CASSLPGLAGGPENEQFF
TRBV12-3/TRBV12-4	13	TRBJ2-7	NA	many	TGTGCCAGCAGTTGGGGGGCAGCCTACGAGCAGTACTTC	CASSWGAAYEQYF
TRBV28	15	TRBJ1-1	NA	many	TGTGCCAGCAGTCCTCTGGGGGCCATGAACACTGAAGCTTTCTTT	CASSPLGAMNTEAFF
TRBV20-1	13	TRBJ1-4	TRBD1	many	TGCAGTGCGCAGACAGGGACCGGTGAAAAACTGTTTTTT	CSAQTGTGEKLFF
TRBV9	16	TRBJ2-7	NA	many	TGTGCCAGCAGCTCCCGAGCGAGGACAGTACCCTACGAGCAGTACTTC	CASSSRARTVPYEQYF
TRBV4-1	17	TRBJ2-6	NA	NA	TGCGCCAGCAGCCAAGAACAGCATTCGTCTGGGGCCAACGTCCTGACTTTC	CASSQEQHSSGANVLTF